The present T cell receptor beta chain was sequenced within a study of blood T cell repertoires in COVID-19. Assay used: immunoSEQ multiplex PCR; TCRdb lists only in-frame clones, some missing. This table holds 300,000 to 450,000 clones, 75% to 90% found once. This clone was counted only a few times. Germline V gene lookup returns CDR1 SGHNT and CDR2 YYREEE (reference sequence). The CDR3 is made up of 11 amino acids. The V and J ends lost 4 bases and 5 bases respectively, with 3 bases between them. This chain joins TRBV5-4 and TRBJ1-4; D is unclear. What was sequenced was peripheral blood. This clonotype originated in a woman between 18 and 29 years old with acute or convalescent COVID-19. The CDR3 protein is CASSLNEKLFF. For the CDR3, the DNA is TGTGCCAGCAGCCTGAATGAAAAACTGTTTTTT.